This TCR beta chain emerged from a study of blood T cell repertoires in COVID-19. Study-level background: Samples of COVID-19 (acute and convalescent) were obtained from the United States, Italy and Spain.

Repertoires were generated with immunoSEQ multiplex PCR, while TCRdb's copy carries only in-frame clones and drops some. The sample contains some 190,000 clones, approximately 80% of which appear only once. CDR3 length: 18 residues. V was clipped by 2 bases and J by 1 base, with 17 bases between them. CDR1 SGHTA and CDR2 FQGTGA come from the germline V gene. The cohort comprised adults aged 18 to 89 years residing in around 25 US areas. This clone was counted only a few times. The origin of this receptor is a man between 60 and 75 years old who had been exposed to COVID-19. The material sequenced was PBMCs or T cells enriched from blood (not recorded which). This chain connects TRBV7-3 to TRBJ2-2; TRBD1 is a possible D gene (6 bases). The CDR3 here is CASSLVPQGRVNTGELFF. The CDR3 DNA sequence: TGTGCCAGCAGCTTAGTGCCACAGGGTCGGGTGAACACCGGGGAGCTGTTTTTT.